Included here is one T cell receptor beta chain sequence, with context. Its specificity is not known. The data stem from a study of T cell repertoires in cytomegalovirus infection. Study information: Through public TCR beta signatures, both CMV infection and matching HLA type were indicated.

Germline V gives CDR1 SNHLY, CDR2 FYNNEI. This CDR3 has 14 amino acids. V was clipped by 1 base and J by 9 bases; unmatched bases: 2. From the reads, TCRdb called clonotypes with MiXCR, one entry per CDR3 protein. The table has hundreds of thousands of distinct CDR3 sequences, roughly 33% seen once. The rearrangement links TRBV2 to TRBJ1-6, with 8 bases that match TRBD1. The sequencing used cultured PBMCs, collected from culture after CMV antigen stimulation. This clonotype was obtained from a human donor in good health (CMV status not recorded). Some clones in this sample may be carry-over from other donors' samples. The CDR3: CASSEGTGISPLHF. In DNA form, the CDR3 reads TGTGCCAGCAGTGAAGGGACAGGGATTTCACCCCTCCACTTT.